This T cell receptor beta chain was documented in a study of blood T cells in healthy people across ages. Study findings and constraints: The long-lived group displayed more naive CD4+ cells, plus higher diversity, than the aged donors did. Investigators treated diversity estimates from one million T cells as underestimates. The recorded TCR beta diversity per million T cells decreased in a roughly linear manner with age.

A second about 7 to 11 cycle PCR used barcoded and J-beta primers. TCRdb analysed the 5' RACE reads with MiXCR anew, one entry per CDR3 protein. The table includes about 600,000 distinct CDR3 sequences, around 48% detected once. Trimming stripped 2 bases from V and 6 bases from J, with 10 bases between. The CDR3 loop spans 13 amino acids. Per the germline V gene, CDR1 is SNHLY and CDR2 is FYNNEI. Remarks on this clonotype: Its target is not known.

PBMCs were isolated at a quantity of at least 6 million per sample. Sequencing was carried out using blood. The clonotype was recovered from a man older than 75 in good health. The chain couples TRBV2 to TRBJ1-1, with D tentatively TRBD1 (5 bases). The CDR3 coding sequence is TGTGCCAGCAGTGAACGCCCGGGGCCTGAAGCTTTCTTT. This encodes CASSERPGPEAFF.